This TCR beta chain derives from a study of beta chain features in type 1 diabetes. At the level of the study: Analysis included 107,917,701 sorted cells drawn from all samples.

As regards this clone: Antigen unknown. Sequence at one end of the junction differs from germline and may be a read error.

General study points: Naive, central memory and regulatory TCRB repertoires appeared more similar among patients than healthy donors. The question left open here concerned HLA type influencing TCRB rearrangement. For Type 1 diabetes patients, all four CD4+ subsets carried TCRB CDR3s that were moderately but significantly shorter.

Via CD45RO/CCR7/CD25/CD127/CD95/CD27, cells of the CD4+ naive, central memory, regulatory and stem cell-like memory subsets were sorted. TCRB transcripts that were expressed got sequenced, as all of the isolated RNA had been reverse transcribed. Repertoires were generated with immunoSEQ multiplex PCR, while TCRdb's copy carries only in-frame clones and drops some. The sample contains about 240,000 clones, around 14% of which appear only once. This CDR3 comprises 16 residues. Germline-derived CDR1 and CDR2 are MGHRA and YSYEKL. The V and J genes are TRBV4-1 and TRBJ2-5, with D possibly being TRBD2 (5 bases). This clonotype originated in a man aged 30 to 45 with type 1 diabetes. The specimen was naive CD4+ T cells from blood. The DNA of the CDR3 is TGCGCCAGCAGCCAAGGTCCCGGCTTCGGGGAAGAGAACCAGTACTTC. Amino acid sequence: CASSQGPGFGEENQYF.